The 24 T cell receptor beta chains in this list originate from one sample, sequenced in a study of CD8 T cells in ankylosing spondylitis. Each CDR3 protein is one row after TCRdb ran MiXCR on the 5' RACE reads. Counted here are under 450,000 distinct CDR3 sequences, more than 20% occurring once; the ten biggest clones make up under 15%. The specimen sequenced was blood, either unsorted or a sorted T cell fraction (not recorded which). These receptors were collected from a male donor with ankylosing spondylitis or in good health (not recorded which).

Ten or more counts support this clonotype. J is TRBJ2-3 and V is TRBV5-3, with TRBD2 matching 8 bases. TRBV5-3 is flagged as an ORF with uncertain function. This CDR3 region has 19 residues. V shed 7 bases and J 1 base; nucleotides not matched to a gene: 20. CDR3 sequence reads: CARRSPKPGGADCTDTQYF. CDR3 coding DNA: TGTGCCAGACGGAGCCCCAAACCCGGGGGGGCGGACTGCACAGATACGCAGTATTTT.

This sequence joins TRBV4-1 and TRBJ2-7; weak D call: TRBD1 (6 bases). The CDR3 extends over 15 amino acids. Germline CDR1 and CDR2: MGHRA and YSYEKL. V gave up 0 bases and J gave up 2 bases, with 11 bases separating them. As DNA, the CDR3 is TGCGCCAGCAGCCAAGATCCCGGACAGCCCTACGAGCAGTACTTC. This translates into CASSQDPGQPYEQYF.

The V gene is TRBV15, the J gene TRBJ2-6; unclear D gene. The V gene lost 5 bases and the J gene lost 4 bases, with 9 bases spanning the gap. CDR3 length: 14 amino acids. CDR1 is LNHNV and CDR2 is YYDKDF in the germline V gene (reference sequence). DNA for the CDR3: TGTGCCACCAGCCCTAACCTGGGGGCCAACGTCCTGACTTTC. Its protein is CATSPNLGANVLTF.

This clonotype was seen repeatedly, ten times or more. The chain uses TRBV5-1 and TRBJ2-1; no reliable D call. This CDR3 has 18 amino acids. The V gene lost 0 bases and the J gene lost 0 bases, with 16 bases spanning the gap. The germline V gene has CDR1 SGHRS and CDR2 YFSETQ. CDR3 DNA sequence: TGCGCCAGCAGCTTGGCCCAGGCCGGAAATAGCTCCTACAATGAGCAGTTCTTC. This encodes CASSLAQAGNSSYNEQFF.

The gene calls are TRBV12-3 or TRBV12-4 and TRBJ1-2, with 7 nucleotides matching TRBD1. V dropped 4 bases and J dropped 8; count of bases not matched to a gene: 7. The CDR3 loop spans 13 amino acids. CDR3 region: CASSSQGSRGYTF. CDR3 DNA sequence: TGTGCCAGCAGTTCACAGGGGTCTAGGGGCTACACCTTC.

This rearrangement joins TRBV30 to TRBJ2-5, with a weak D call TRBD2 (6 bases). CDR3 length equals 13 residues. Germline V CDR1 and CDR2: GTSNPN, SVGIG (reference sequence). V was trimmed by 4 bases and J by 4 bases, leaving 13 bases between them. CDR3 bases: TGTGCCTGGACTCGTAGCGGACGAGAGACCCAGTACTTC. Translation: CAWTRSGRETQYF.

The genes are TRBV12-3 or TRBV12-4 and TRBJ2-6; D is unresolved. The CDR3 is 15 residues long. With 2 bases removed from V and 0 bases from J, the gap between germline ends came to 5 bases. CDR3 in DNA: TGTGCCAGCAGTTTACCAGGCTCTGGGGCCAACGTCCTGACTTTC. Translation: CASSLPGSGANVLTF.

This clonotype was counted only a few times. The chain carries TRBV12-3 or TRBV12-4 and TRBJ2-3; D unclear. Trimming stripped 7 bases from V and 5 bases from J, with 13 bases between. The CDR3 is made up of 13 amino acids. The CDR3: CASTGPPGDTQYF. The DNA of the CDR3 is TGTGCCAGCACCGGACCCCCGGGAGATACGCAGTATTTT.

The V call is TRBV4-1, the J call TRBJ2-7, with a possible D match to TRBD2 (6 bases). Germline V CDR1 and CDR2: MGHRA, YSYEKL. CDR3 length equals 15 residues. The germline V and J ends were trimmed by 0 bases and 3 bases, with 12 bases remaining between them. In DNA, the CDR3 is TGCGCCAGCAGCCAAGAGGGGTCGGGGGTCTACGAGCAGTACTTC. This codes for CASSQEGSGVYEQYF.

This clonotype has a handful of counts. The chain employs TRBV20-1 and TRBJ2-2; D remains unclear. Germline CDR1 reads DFQATT; CDR2 reads SNEGSKA (reference sequence). Trimming took 0 bases from V and 5 from J, leaving 13 bases between them. The CDR3 is made up of 15 amino acids. In DNA form, the CDR3 reads TGCAGTGCTAGAGATATTCTAGGCCCGACCGGGGAGCTGTTTTTT. The encoded protein is CSARDILGPTGELFF.

The chain couples TRBV5-6 to TRBJ2-5, with no clear D. V was clipped by 2 bases and J by 1 base, with 12 bases between them. Germline CDR1 SGHDT, CDR2 YYEEEE. The CDR3 runs to 15 residues. CDR3 residues: CASSFPGGAQETQYF. The CDR3 bases are TGTGCCAGCAGCTTTCCGGGCGGAGCCCAAGAGACCCAGTACTTC.

The V gene is TRBV19, the J gene TRBJ2-1; 9 bases agree with TRBD2. Germline CDR1 reads LNHDA; CDR2 reads SQIVND (reference sequence). The V and J ends lost 7 bases and 0 bases, in that order; junction bases with no gene match: 13. CDR3 length: 18 amino acids. The CDR3 is CASNWGGGVFSSYNEQFF. The CDR3 bases are TGTGCCAGTAACTGGGGCGGGGGGGTTTTTAGCTCCTACAATGAGCAGTTCTTC.

This clonotype was observed a handful of times. V is TRBV7-9 and J is TRBJ1-6; D is unclear. Trimming took off 5 bases at V and 15 bases at J, with 14 bases between the two ends. The germline CDR1 and CDR2 sequences are SEHNR and FQNEAQ (reference sequence). CDR3 size: 12 residues. As DNA, the CDR3 is TGTGCCAGCAGCCTAGGAGCGGTGGGCCTCCACTTT. Residues: CASSLGAVGLHF.

The table lists this clonotype with a few counts. The chain links TRBV9 to TRBJ1-1, with D tentatively TRBD1 (5 bases). This CDR3 region has 12 residues. Trimming cost V 8 bases and J 6 bases, with 14 bases left between them. Germline CDR1 reads SGDLS; CDR2 reads YYNGEE. The CDR3 DNA follows: TGTGCCAGTAGGGGTGATGGGGCTGAAGCTTTCTTT. The encoded protein is CASRGDGAEAFF.

This clonotype has only a few counts. This chain joins TRBV12-3 or TRBV12-4 and TRBJ1-1, with D possibly matching TRBD1 (5 bases). This CDR3 contains 14 residues. V lost 3 bases and J 0 bases, leaving 8 bases between the germline ends. DNA of the CDR3: TGTGCCAGCAGTTTTATCAGGGTGAACACTGAAGCTTTCTTT. This translates into CASSFIRVNTEAFF.

The V call is TRBV5-6, the J call TRBJ2-6; tentatively, D is TRBD1 (6 bases). The V gene's germline CDR1 is SGHDT and CDR2 YYEEEE. The CDR3 spans 14 residues. Trimming pared 5 bases from V and 0 bases from J, leaving 6 bases between. The CDR3 sequence is CASRTGSGANVLTF. The DNA of the CDR3 is TGTGCCAGCAGGACAGGCTCTGGGGCCAACGTCCTGACTTTC. Full variable domain (outside the CDR3, taken from reference TRBV5-6 and TRBJ2-6): DAGVTQSPTHLIKTRGQQVTLRCSPKSGHDTVSWYQQALGQGPQFIFQYYEEEERQRGNFPDRFSGHQFPNYSSELNVNALLLGDSALYLCASRTGSGANVLTFGAGSRLTVL.

Many counts were recorded for this clonotype. The V gene is TRBV12-3 or TRBV12-4, the J gene TRBJ2-3; 13 bases are shared with TRBD2. V shed 3 bases, J shed 6 bases, and the junction held 6 bases outside the gene matches. The CDR3 totals 16 residues. CDR3 DNA: TGTGCCAGCAGTTTGGGACTAGCGGGGCTCAAGGATACGCAGTATTTT. Its translation: CASSLGLAGLKDTQYF.

This clonotype occurred a few times. This rearrangement joins TRBV7-9 to TRBJ2-7; D tentatively fits TRBD1 or TRBD2 (5 bases each). The CDR3 extends over 14 amino acids. V was trimmed by 5 bases and J by 2 bases, leaving 13 bases between them. Germline CDR1 and CDR2: SEHNR and FQNEAQ (reference sequence). DNA of the CDR3: TGTGCCAGCAGCGGACGGGACGAAACCTACGAGCAGTACTTC. Protein product: CASSGRDETYEQYF.

This clonotype was seen ten or more times. This sequence joins TRBV9 and TRBJ2-3; 13 bases line up with TRBD2. Germline assignment: CDR1 SGDLS and CDR2 YYNGEE. The V segment lost 0 bases and the J segment 6 bases; nucleotides outside the gene matches: 7. This CDR3 has 17 residues. The chain's CDR3 is CASSVAQLAGGLDTQYF. The CDR3 DNA follows: TGTGCCAGCAGCGTAGCTCAACTAGCGGGGGGGTTGGATACGCAGTATTTT.

This clonotype was found a few times. The chain is built from TRBV16 and TRBJ1-1, with 7 positions matching TRBD1. Trimming at V came to 3 bases and at J to 2 bases, leaving 6 bases not matched to a gene. Germline CDR1 KGHSY, CDR2 FQNENV. The CDR3 runs to 15 residues. DNA for the CDR3: TGTGCCAGCAGCCACTTGACAGGGACCAACACTGAAGCTTTCTTT. This sequence encodes CASSHLTGTNTEAFF.

This clonotype was observed at least ten times. The chain joins TRBV12-3 or TRBV12-4 to TRBJ2-1; D unclear. The CDR3 loop spans 10 amino acids. V dropped 5 bases and J dropped 5 bases, with 1 base sitting between them. The CDR3 sequence is CASSHNEQFF. The CDR3 coding sequence is TGTGCCAGCAGTCACAATGAGCAGTTCTTC.

In this sample, this clonotype turned up a few times. This rearrangement joins TRBV5-1 to TRBJ2-7, with 9 bases identical to TRBD1. This CDR3 region has 14 residues. V shed 3 bases, J shed 3 bases, and the junction held 4 bases outside the gene matches. The germline gives CDR1 SGHRS, CDR2 YFSETQ. As DNA, the CDR3 is TGCGCCAGCAGCTACGGGGGACAGGGCTACGAGCAGTACTTC. This encodes CASSYGGQGYEQYF.

The chain recombines TRBV20-1 with TRBJ2-7; 12 nucleotides match TRBD2. CDR1 is DFQATT and CDR2 is SNEGSKA in the germline V gene (reference sequence). Unmatched junction bases numbered 8, after V lost 3 bases and J lost 2 bases. The CDR3 runs 16 residues. The CDR3 DNA sequence: TGCAGTGCTAGTCGCACGAGGACTAGCGGGGCCTACGAGCAGTACTTC. Translation gives CSASRTRTSGAYEQYF.

V gene TRBV7-9 combines with J gene TRBJ2-7; D possibly corresponds to TRBD1 (5 bases). The CDR3 extends over 17 amino acids. Germline CDR1 is SEHNR and CDR2 is FQNEAQ (reference sequence). V lost 1 base, J lost 2 bases, and 18 bases lay in between. The CDR3 DNA sequence: TGTGCCAGCAGCTTAGGGGCGCAGGGTACTTTTCCCTACGAGCAGTACTTC. Translated, it gives CASSLGAQGTFPYEQYF. The entire variable domain, with the rest obtained from reference TRBV7-9 and TRBJ2-7, is as follows: DTGVSQNPRHKITKRGQNVTFRCDPISEHNRLYWYRQTLGQGPEFLTYFQNEAQLEKSRLLSDRFSAERPKGSFSTLEIQRTEQGDSAMYLCASSLGAQGTFPYEQYFGPGTRLTVT.